These T cell receptor beta chains were read from a single sample in a study of graft-versus-host responses after intestinal transplantation. Using immunoSEQ multiplex PCR, the repertoire was profiled, and TCRdb retains in-frame clones only, with some absent. The data hold tens of thousands of clones, with 90% to 95% observed a single time. No antigen has been assigned to these receptors. Sequencing used unstimulated CD8+ T cells sorted from spleen or lymph node cells, obtained before transplant. These receptors came from a human donor who was the organ donor for an intestinal transplant. The CDR3 runs from the conserved cysteine through the conserved F or W. The D gene is left open where the match is weak. The size field is filled for only some rows; it gives once, few, many or a size class.

clone_size: .
v_call: TRBV7-9
cdr3_length: 14
j_call: TRBJ2-5
d_call: TRBD2
cdr3_nt: TGTGCCAGCAGCCCTCCGGGGGGTACAGAGACCCAGTACTTC
cdr3_aa: CASSPPGGTETQYF

clone_size: .
v_call: TRBV10-1
cdr3_length: 16
j_call: TRBJ2-3
d_call: .
cdr3_nt: TGCGCCAGCAGTGAGAGGTCAAAACGGGGGACAGATACGCAGTATTTT
cdr3_aa: CASSERSKRGTDTQYF

clone_size: .
v_call: TRBV27
cdr3_length: 16
j_call: TRBJ1-4
d_call: .
cdr3_nt: TGTGCCAGCAACTCACTGGCGGGGCTGAGAGAGGAAAAACTGTTTTTT
cdr3_aa: CASNSLAGLREEKLFF

clone_size: .
v_call: TRBV7-9
cdr3_length: 8
j_call: TRBJ2-1
d_call: .
cdr3_nt: TGTGCCAGCAGCTTAGGCCTCTTC
cdr3_aa: CASSLGLF

clone_size: .
v_call: TRBV28
cdr3_length: 15
j_call: TRBJ1-5
d_call: .
cdr3_nt: TGTGCCAGCATTTTCCACGGAGTGAGCAATCAGCCCCAGCATTTT
cdr3_aa: CASIFHGVSNQPQHF

clone_size: .
v_call: TRBV6-6
cdr3_length: 13
j_call: TRBJ1-6
d_call: .
cdr3_nt: TGTGCCAGCAGTTACCAGGGAAATTCACCCCTCCACTTT
cdr3_aa: CASSYQGNSPLHF

clone_size: .
v_call: TRBV5-6
cdr3_length: 15
j_call: TRBJ2-7
d_call: .
cdr3_nt: TGTGCCAGCAGCTTCCCCGGGCCGAGACGGGAGGAGCAGTACTTC
cdr3_aa: CASSFPGPRREEQYF

clone_size: once
v_call: TRBV7-8
cdr3_length: 15
j_call: TRBJ2-1
d_call: TRBD2
cdr3_nt: TGTGCCAGCAGCTTTAGCGGGGGGGCGTTTAATGAGCAGTTCTTC
cdr3_aa: CASSFSGGAFNEQFF

clone_size: .
v_call: TRBV27
cdr3_length: 16
j_call: TRBJ2-1
d_call: .
cdr3_nt: TGTGCCAGCAGGCTGGGGCAGGGGAGCTCCTACAATGAGCAGTTCTTC
cdr3_aa: CASRLGQGSSYNEQFF

clone_size: .
v_call: TRBV11-2
cdr3_length: 16
j_call: TRBJ2-2
d_call: .
cdr3_nt: TGTGCCAGCAGCTTAACAGCTAGCGAGCTGACCGGGGAGCTGTTTTTT
cdr3_aa: CASSLTASELTGELFF

clone_size: few
v_call: TRBV4-3
cdr3_length: 15
j_call: TRBJ1-1
d_call: TRBD1
cdr3_nt: TGCGCCAGCAGCCAAGAGGTTGGACAGGCGAATGAAGCTTTCTTT
cdr3_aa: CASSQEVGQANEAFF

clone_size: .
v_call: TRBV6-4
cdr3_length: 20
j_call: TRBJ2-5
d_call: TRBD2
cdr3_nt: TGTGCCAGCAGTGATCCCTCGGGAGCGGGGGGGCCTGAAGACCAAGAGACCCAGTACTTC
cdr3_aa: CASSDPSGAGGPEDQETQYF

clone_size: .
v_call: TRBV4-1
cdr3_length: 15
j_call: TRBJ1-6
d_call: .
cdr3_nt: TGCGCCAGCAGCCAAGTCCCCCTCTGGGATTCACCCCTCCACTTT
cdr3_aa: CASSQVPLWDSPLHF

clone_size: .
v_call: TRBV5-1
cdr3_length: 15
j_call: TRBJ2-7
d_call: TRBD2
cdr3_nt: TGCGCCAGCAGCTTCCTAGGGACTAGCGGGGAAGAGCAGTACTTC
cdr3_aa: CASSFLGTSGEEQYF

clone_size: .
v_call: TRBV21-1
cdr3_length: 15
j_call: TRBJ2-3
d_call: .
cdr3_nt: TGTGCCAGCATCCCACAGGGACTCTACACAGATACGCAGTATTTT
cdr3_aa: CASIPQGLYTDTQYF

clone_size: .
v_call: TRBV7-2
cdr3_length: 16
j_call: TRBJ1-1
d_call: TRBD1
cdr3_nt: TGTGCCAGCAGCTTAGCGGGCCGACAGGGTAACCCTGAAGCTTTCTTT
cdr3_aa: CASSLAGRQGNPEAFF

clone_size: .
v_call: TRBV28
cdr3_length: 13
j_call: TRBJ2-3
d_call: .
cdr3_nt: TGTGCCAGCAGTGACAGGAACACAGATACGCAGTATTTT
cdr3_aa: CASSDRNTDTQYF

clone_size: .
v_call: TRBV13
cdr3_length: 18
j_call: TRBJ2-5
d_call: TRBD2
cdr3_nt: TGTGCCAGCAGCTCCGGACTAGCGGGGCCCCTAAACCAAGAGACCCAGTACTTC
cdr3_aa: CASSSGLAGPLNQETQYF

clone_size: .
v_call: TRBV6-1
cdr3_length: 12
j_call: TRBJ2-7
d_call: TRBD1
cdr3_nt: TGTGCCAGCAGACGGACAGGCTACGAGCAGTACTTC
cdr3_aa: CASRRTGYEQYF

clone_size: .
v_call: TRBV9
cdr3_length: 16
j_call: TRBJ2-1
d_call: TRBD2
cdr3_nt: TGTGCCAGCAGCGTTTCTAGCGGGGGGGCCAGGAATGAGCAGTTCTTC
cdr3_aa: CASSVSSGGARNEQFF

clone_size: .
v_call: TRBV5-6
cdr3_length: 15
j_call: TRBJ1-1
d_call: TRBD1
cdr3_nt: TGTGCCAGCAGCTTGGGGCGAGGACAGGGGGCTGAAGCTTTCTTT
cdr3_aa: CASSLGRGQGAEAFF

clone_size: .
v_call: TRBV14
cdr3_length: 14
j_call: TRBJ1-4
d_call: TRBD1
cdr3_nt: TGTGCCAGCAGCCCCAGGGGGCTGGGTGAAAAACTGTTTTTT
cdr3_aa: CASSPRGLGEKLFF

clone_size: .
v_call: TRBV5-1
cdr3_length: 15
j_call: TRBJ2-7
d_call: TRBD1
cdr3_nt: TGCGCCAGCAGCTTGGCCGGGACAGGGAGTAGCGAGCAGTACTTC
cdr3_aa: CASSLAGTGSSEQYF

clone_size: .
v_call: TRBV13
cdr3_length: 16
j_call: TRBJ2-5
d_call: .
cdr3_nt: TGTGCCAGCAGCTCTAAACAGATAAAAATAAAAGAGACCCAGTACTTC
cdr3_aa: CASSSKQIKIKETQYF